A single sample is the source of the 23 T cell receptor beta chains below, sequenced in a study of T cell changes during pregnancy in multiple sclerosis. Profiled with immunoSEQ multiplex PCR; TCRdb holds only in-frame clones, not every one. This sample has about 60,000 clones, with 92% found just once. The source was peripheral blood, collected in the first trimester of pregnancy. The receptors derive from a female donor with multiple sclerosis, enrolled in a pregnancy study.

The rearrangement links TRBV7-3 to TRBJ1-1; 8 positions agree with TRBD1. There are 13 residues in the CDR3. The germline V gene has CDR1 SGHTA and CDR2 FQGTGA. The V and J ends lost 5 bases and 4 bases, in that order; junction bases with no gene match: 3. This chain's CDR3 is CASSVTGGTEAFF. In nucleotides, the CDR3 is TGTGCCAGCAGCGTCACAGGGGGCACTGAAGCTTTCTTT.

The rearrangement uses TRBV7-9 and TRBJ1-1; D remains unclear. Trimming shortened V by 1 base and J by 0 bases, and 6 bases separated the two germline ends. Germline CDR1 SEHNR, CDR2 FQNEAQ (reference sequence). The CDR3 sequence is 14 residues long. For the CDR3, the DNA is TGTGCCAGCAGCTTAGAAGACATGAACACTGAAGCTTTCTTT. Translating gives CASSLEDMNTEAFF.

The V gene is TRBV6-1, the J gene TRBJ2-5, with 7 bases that match TRBD1. The DNA end is more similar to TRBJ2-7, so the J call may be wrong. The length of the CDR3 is 15 residues. CDR1 is MNHNS and CDR2 is SASEGT in the germline V gene. The CDR3 nucleotides are TGTGCCAGCAGTAGACAGGGATCCCCTTTGAACGAGCAGTACTTC. This codes for CASSRQGSPLNEQYF.

J is TRBJ1-3 and V is TRBV7-6; 8 bases fit TRBD1. CDR1 SGHVS and CDR2 FNYEAQ come from the germline V gene. The CDR3 runs to 15 residues. The J segment lost 1 base and the V segment lost 5 bases, leaving 4 bases of the junction unmatched. The CDR3 nucleotides read TGTGCCAGCAGCCCGGGACAGGTATCTGGAAACACCATATATTTT. Its translation is CASSPGQVSGNTIYF. Combining the CDR3 with reference TRBV7-6 and TRBJ1-3 gives the whole variable domain GAGVSQSPRYKVTKRGQDVALRCDPISGHVSLYWYRQALGQGPEFLTYFNYEAQQDKSGLPNDRFSAERPEGSISTLTIQRTEQRDSAMYRCASSPGQVSGNTIYFGEGSWLTVV.

The gene calls are TRBV18 and TRBJ2-1; D possibly corresponds to TRBD2 (6 bases). V was pared by 2 bases and J by 4 bases, with 27 bases between. CDR1 KGHSH and CDR2 LQKENI come from the germline V gene. The CDR3 is made up of 20 amino acids. CDR3 in amino acids: CASSPGLPEVGDRGYNEQFF. In DNA, the CDR3 is TGTGCCAGCTCACCAGGTTTGCCGGAGGTGGGGGACCGGGGGTACAATGAGCAGTTCTTC.

The rearrangement uses TRBV6-6 and TRBJ1-2; no clear D gene. Germline V lookup: CDR1 MNHNY, CDR2 SVGAGI (reference sequence). This CDR3 has 14 amino acids. V lost 5 bases and J lost 4, with 14 bases in between. CDR3 nucleotide sequence: TGTGCCAGCAGTACCCCAACAGAGATCTATGGCTACACCTTC. It yields the protein CASSTPTEIYGYTF.

The table lists this clone with many counts. In nucleotides, the CDR3 is TGTGCCAGCTCATCCCGACAGGGGAACACTGAAGCTTTCTTT. It is translated as CASSSRQGNTEAFF. V gene TRBV18 combines with J gene TRBJ1-1, with 7 bases fitting TRBD1. The V and J ends lost 5 bases and 1 base, in that order; junction bases with no gene match: 4. There are 14 residues in the CDR3. CDR1 and CDR2 from the germline V gene are KGHSH and LQKENI. Variable domain in full (rest from reference TRBV18 and TRBJ1-1): NAGVMQNPRHLVRRRGQEARLRCSPMKGHSHVYWYRQLPEEGLKFMVYLQKENIIDESGMPKERFSAEFPKEGPSILRIQQVVRGDSAAYFCASSSRQGNTEAFFGQGTRLTVV.

This chain links TRBV7-2 with TRBJ1-4; a weak D match, TRBD1 (5 bases). Trimming removed 5 bases at V and 8 bases at J, with 12 bases between. Germline values: CDR1 SGHTA, CDR2 FQGNSA. This CDR3 has 13 residues. In DNA form, the CDR3 reads TGTGCCAGCAGCGGACCCCCAGGGGAAAAACTGTTTTTT. This codes for CASSGPPGEKLFF.

The chain is built from TRBV19 and TRBJ1-2; D gene ambiguous. CDR1 and CDR2 from the germline V gene are LNHDA and SQIVND (reference sequence). The CDR3 consists of 14 residues. Trimming took off 4 bases at V and 2 bases at J, with 11 bases between the two ends. DNA for the CDR3: TGTGCCAGTAGTAGGGCGTACTCCAACTATGGCTACACCTTC. This encodes CASSRAYSNYGYTF.

The CDR3 DNA sequence: TGTGCCAGCAGCTACCGACAGGGGGACACCGGGGAGCTGTTTTTT. Residues: CASSYRQGDTGELFF. The J gene is TRBJ2-2, the V gene TRBV5-5; 9 bases agree with TRBD1. The germline gives CDR1 SGHKS, CDR2 YYEKEE (reference sequence). V gave up 3 bases and J gave up 3 bases; unmatched junction bases: 3. CDR3 length: 15 amino acids.

The chain joins TRBV6-4 to TRBJ2-7; 7 nucleotides agree with TRBD1. In germline, CDR1 is MRHNA, CDR2 SNTAGT. The CDR3 is 15 amino acids. J lost 0 bases, V lost 4 bases, and 6 bases had no gene match. The CDR3 bases are TGTGCCAGCAGTGTGGAACAGGGGAGCTCCTACGAGCAGTACTTC. It is translated as CASSVEQGSSYEQYF.

V usage is TRBV19 and J usage is TRBJ1-5, with TRBD1 matching over 7 bases. Germline CDR1 is LNHDA and CDR2 is SQIVND (reference sequence). CDR3 size: 15 residues. V shed 1 base, J shed 2 bases, and the junction held 2 bases outside the gene matches. As DNA, the CDR3 is TGTGCCAGTAGTATAGGAACAGGGGGCAATCAGCCCCAGCATTTT. Translating gives CASSIGTGGNQPQHF. Using reference TRBV19 and TRBJ1-5 for the parts outside the CDR3, the full variable domain is DGGITQSPKYLFRKEGQNVTLSCEQNLNHDAMYWYRQDPGQGLRLIYYSQIVNDFQKGDIAEGYSVSREKKESFPLTVTSAQKNPTAFYLCASSIGTGGNQPQHFGDGTRLSIL.

The chain links TRBV9 to TRBJ1-1, with TRBD1 as a possible D gene (5 bases). Per the germline V gene, CDR1 is SGDLS and CDR2 is YYNGEE. Trimming pared 5 bases from V and 2 bases from J, leaving 10 bases between. This CDR3 has 13 amino acids. CDR3 amino acids: CASSTQGNTEAFF. The DNA for the CDR3 is TGTGCCAGCAGTACCCAGGGTAACACTGAAGCTTTCTTT.

The sample holds a few counts of this clone. The chain employs TRBV29-1 and TRBJ1-5; no firm D call. CDR1 and CDR2 from the germline V gene are SQVTM and ANQGSEA. V was pared by 6 bases and J by 7 bases, with 13 bases between. The CDR3 loop spans 12 amino acids. CDR3 sequence: CSVSVAGQPQHF. Written as DNA, the CDR3 is TGCAGCGTGTCAGTCGCCGGGCAGCCCCAGCATTTT.

The rearrangement uses TRBV2 and TRBJ1-2, with D unresolved. V was cut by 6 bases and J by 4 bases, with 15 bases left in between. Per germline, CDR1 SNHLY and CDR2 FYNNEI. This CDR3 is 14 amino acids long. The CDR3 here is CASSESSTGYGYTF. CDR3 DNA sequence: TGTGCCAGCAGCGAAAGCTCGACGGGCTATGGCTACACCTTC.

The V call is TRBV7-2, the J call TRBJ1-2; TRBD1 matches at 9 bases. The J segment lost 8 bases and the V segment lost 4 bases, leaving 8 bases of the junction unmatched. Looked up from germline, CDR1 is SGHTA and CDR2 is FQGNSA. The CDR3 length is 14 residues. CDR3 loop: CASSSGQGLPGYTF. The CDR3 nucleotides are TGTGCCAGCAGCTCTGGACAGGGGCTGCCGGGCTACACCTTC. The full variable domain, completed using reference TRBV7-2 and TRBJ1-2, is GAGVSQSPSNKVTEKGKDVELRCDPISGHTALYWYRQSLGQGLEFLIYFQGNSAPDKSGLPSDRFSAERTGGSVSTLTIQRTQQEDSAVYLCASSSGQGLPGYTFGSGTRLTVV.

The rearrangement links TRBV19 to TRBJ1-1; possibly TRBD1 for D (5 bases). The CDR3 is made up of 12 amino acids. Germline V gene sequence: CDR1 LNHDA, CDR2 SQIVND (reference sequence). V was clipped by 6 bases and J by 6 bases, with 11 bases between them. The CDR3 loop reads CASSPRGSEAFF. CDR3 nucleotides: TGTGCCAGTAGCCCAAGGGGTTCTGAAGCTTTCTTT.

The chain couples TRBV2 to TRBJ2-1, with TRBD2 matching 13 bases. The length of the CDR3 is 15 residues. V gave up 6 bases and J gave up 5 bases; unmatched junction bases: 4. The germline V gene has CDR1 SNHLY and CDR2 FYNNEI. The CDR3 nucleotides are TGTGCCAGCAGCACCGGGACTAGCGGGGACAATGAGCAGTTCTTC. Translating it yields CASSTGTSGDNEQFF.

The chain joins TRBV27 to TRBJ2-5; 11 bases align to TRBD2. Germline CDR1 MNHEY, CDR2 SMNVEV (reference sequence). The CDR3 is 17 amino acids. The V gene end was trimmed by 6 bases and the J gene end by 5 bases; junction bases not matched to a gene: 14. DNA of the CDR3: TGTGCCAGCAGCATCCAAATAGCGGGGGGGCCTGGGGAGACCCAGTACTTC. It specifies CASSIQIAGGPGETQYF.

This clone was seen more than once but under ten times. V usage is TRBV6-1 and J usage is TRBJ2-7, with a tentative D call TRBD2 (6 bases). CDR3 length: 14 residues. Trimming removed 6 bases at V and 2 bases at J, with 14 bases between. Germline assignment: CDR1 MNHNS and CDR2 SASEGT. CDR3 DNA: TGTGCCAGCAGGGCGGGGCGTTCCACCTACGAGCAGTACTTC. Protein sequence: CASRAGRSTYEQYF.

The gene calls are TRBV15 and TRBJ1-6; TRBD1 aligns across 9 bases. J was trimmed by 7 bases and V by 0 bases; bases with no gene match: 4. CDR1 is LNHNV, CDR2 YYDKDF, per germline (reference sequence). This CDR3 is built from 16 residues. Here the CDR3 reads CATSRDRGQGNSPLHF. The CDR3 nucleotides are TGTGCCACCAGCAGAGATAGGGGACAGGGAAATTCACCCCTCCACTTT.

This chain joins TRBV7-9 and TRBJ1-3, with D perhaps matching TRBD1 (6 bases). The CDR3 has 17 amino acids. The V end was cut by 3 bases, the J end by 0 bases, with 15 bases between. Germline-derived CDR1 and CDR2 are SEHNR and FQNEAQ (reference sequence). CDR3 protein: CASSFSGEGPSGNTIYF. The DNA of the CDR3 is TGTGCCAGCAGCTTTTCAGGGGAGGGACCCTCTGGAAACACCATATATTTT.

The gene calls are TRBV6-6 and TRBJ2-7; 7 bases agree with TRBD1. Per germline, CDR1 MNHNY and CDR2 SVGAGI (reference sequence). V was pared by 5 bases and J by 2 bases, with 6 bases of the junction left unmatched. This CDR3 contains 14 residues. CDR3 region: CASSAGTVPYEQYF. The CDR3 DNA follows: TGTGCCAGCAGTGCAGGGACAGTTCCCTACGAGCAGTACTTC.